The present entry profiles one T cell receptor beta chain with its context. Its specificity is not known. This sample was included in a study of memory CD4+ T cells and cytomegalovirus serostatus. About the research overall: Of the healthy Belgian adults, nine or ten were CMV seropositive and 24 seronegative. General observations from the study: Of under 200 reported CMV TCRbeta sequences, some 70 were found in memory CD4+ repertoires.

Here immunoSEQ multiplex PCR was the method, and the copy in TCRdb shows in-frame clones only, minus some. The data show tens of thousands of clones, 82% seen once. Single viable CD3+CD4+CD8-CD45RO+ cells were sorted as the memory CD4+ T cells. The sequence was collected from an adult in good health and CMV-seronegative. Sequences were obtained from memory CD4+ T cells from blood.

DNA for the CDR3: TGCGCCAGCAGGGGGACTAGCGGACCCTACAATGAGCAGTTCTTC. It codes for CASRGTSGPYNEQFF. The chain combines TRBV4-1 with TRBJ2-1; 11 bases match TRBD2. CDR3 length: 15 amino acids. Germline CDR1 and CDR2: MGHRA and YSYEKL. V lost 6 bases to trimming and J lost 2 bases; unmatched junction nucleotides: 3.